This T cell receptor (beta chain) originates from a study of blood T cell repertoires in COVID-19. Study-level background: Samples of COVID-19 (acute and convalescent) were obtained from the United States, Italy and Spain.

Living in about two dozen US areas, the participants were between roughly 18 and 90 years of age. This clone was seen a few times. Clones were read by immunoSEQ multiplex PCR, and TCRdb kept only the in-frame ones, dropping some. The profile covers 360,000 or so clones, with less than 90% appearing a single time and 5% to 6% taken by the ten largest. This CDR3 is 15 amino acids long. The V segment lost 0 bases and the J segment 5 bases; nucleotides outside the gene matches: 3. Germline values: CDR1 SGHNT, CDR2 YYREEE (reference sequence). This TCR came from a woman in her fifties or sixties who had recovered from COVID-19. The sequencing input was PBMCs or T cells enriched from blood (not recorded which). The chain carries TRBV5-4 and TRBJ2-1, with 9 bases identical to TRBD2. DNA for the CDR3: TGTGCCAGCAGCTTGGTGGCTAGCGGGAACAATGAGCAGTTCTTC. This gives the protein CASSLVASGNNEQFF.